This passage covers 19 T cell receptor beta chains from one sample sequenced in a study of shared clonotypes between healthy human individuals. Method: immunoSEQ multiplex PCR; TCRdb's copy keeps in-frame clones and lacks some. The data show around 1.1 million clones, 75% to 85% seen once. The sequenced sample consisted of memory CD4+ T cells from PBMCs. Subset meaning: CD45RA-negative fraction. Every receptor here comes from a man aged 18 to 29 in good health. Some clones in this sample may be carry-over from other donors' samples.

This clone was detected a few times. V is TRBV11-2 and J is TRBJ2-1; possibly TRBD2 for D (5 bases). The ends were cut back, 2 bases at V and 0 bases at J, with 11 bases in the middle. The CDR3 totals 16 residues. Germline V CDR1 and CDR2: SGHAT, FQNNGV. Written as DNA, the CDR3 is TGTGCCAGCAGCTTACTCGGGATGTACTCCTACAATGAGCAGTTCTTC. Amino acids: CASSLLGMYSYNEQFF.

The chain uses TRBV28 and TRBJ2-1; D gene uncertain. The V end was cut by 1 base, the J end by 9 bases, with 19 bases between. CDR3 size: 16 residues. Germline CDR1 MDHEN, CDR2 SYDVKM. CDR3 nucleotide sequence: TGTGCCAGCAGTTTATTAGGGCAAGGAATCTCGGGTGAGCAGTTCTTC. It translates to CASSLLGQGISGEQFF.

This clone was seen only a few times. This chain joins TRBV4-2 and TRBJ2-1; 9 bases map to TRBD2. CDR1 is LGHNA and CDR2 is YNFKEQ in the germline V gene. CDR3 size: 16 residues. Unmatched junction bases numbered 9, after V lost 3 bases and J lost 6 bases. This CDR3 reads CASSHVQSGRPNEQFF. CDR3 in DNA: TGTGCCAGCAGCCACGTCCAAAGCGGGAGGCCCAATGAGCAGTTCTTC.

This rearrangement joins TRBV21-1 to TRBJ1-5; the table gives TRBD1 as D, unverified against the DNA. TRBV21-1 is tagged as a pseudogene. The CDR3 loop spans 14 amino acids. The CDR3 nucleotides read TGTGCCCCCAGACCCCCGTCAGGGGATCAGCCCCAGCATTTT. Residues: CAPRPPSGDQPQHF.

This sequence joins TRBV7-9 and TRBJ1-3, with 11 bases fitting TRBD1. CDR1 is SEHNR, CDR2 FQNEAQ, per germline (reference sequence). Trimming cost V 4 bases and J 3 bases; bases outside gene matches: 5. The CDR3 sequence is 16 residues long. For the CDR3, the DNA is TGTGCCAGCAGCTCCCCGGACAGGGGGCATGGAAACACCATATATTTT. This translates into CASSSPDRGHGNTIYF.

J is TRBJ2-2 and V is TRBV18, with a possible D match to TRBD2 (6 bases). The germline gives CDR1 KGHSH, CDR2 LQKENI. Trimming pared 6 bases from V and 1 base from J, leaving 9 bases between. The CDR3 has 14 residues. The CDR3 is CASSGGMNTGELFF. CDR3 DNA: TGTGCCAGCTCGGGCGGGATGAACACCGGGGAGCTGTTTTTT.

This chain links TRBV7-9 with TRBJ2-7; D gene uncertain. CDR3 size: 14 residues. The ends were cut back, 1 base at V and 2 bases at J, with 9 bases in the middle. Per germline, CDR1 SEHNR and CDR2 FQNEAQ (reference sequence). CDR3: CASSLVLATYEQYF. Written as DNA, the CDR3 is TGTGCCAGCAGCTTAGTCTTGGCGACCTACGAGCAGTACTTC.

V and J are TRBV5-1 and TRBJ1-2; the D is unclear. This CDR3 region has 13 residues. CDR1 and CDR2 (germline): SGHRS, YFSETQ. Trimming cost V 3 bases and J 2 bases, with 8 bases left between them. CDR3 protein: CASSWQDNYGYTF. For the CDR3, the DNA is TGCGCCAGCAGCTGGCAGGACAACTATGGCTACACCTTC.

In the case of this clone: An end of the junction does not agree with germline; a read error may underlie this. The chain joins TRBV9 to TRBJ2-5, with D tentatively TRBD1 (5 bases). The CDR3 sequence is 15 residues long. Germline V gene data show CDR1 as SGDLS and CDR2 as YYNGEE. CDR3 amino acids: CASGAPWQQQESQYF. The CDR3 DNA follows: TGTGCCAGCGGGGCCCCATGGCAGCAACAAGAGAGCCAGTACTTC. The variable domain in full, with the rest retrieved from reference TRBV9 and TRBJ2-5, is DSGVTQTPKHLITATGQRVTLRCSPRSGDLSVYWYQQSLDQGLQFLIQYYNGEERAKGNILERFSAQQFPDLHSELNLSSLELGDSALYFCASGAPWQQQESQYFGPGTRLLVL.

The chain couples TRBV7-9 to TRBJ2-7; D is unclear. CDR1 is SEHNR and CDR2 is FQNEAQ in the germline V gene (reference sequence). Trimming removed 5 bases at V and 4 bases at J, with 15 bases between. The CDR3 is 14 residues long. This CDR3 is CASSRPTLGYEQYF. Here the CDR3 DNA reads TGTGCCAGCAGCCGGCCCACCCTGGGTTACGAGCAGTACTTC.

As regards this clone: Sequence at one end of the junction differs from germline and may be a read error. The chain uses TRBV5-4 and TRBJ2-7; 11 nucleotides align to TRBD1. Germline V CDR1 and CDR2: SGHNT, YYREEE (reference sequence). This CDR3 region has 15 residues. The CDR3: CASSPWTGGSDEQYF. The CDR3 nucleotides are TGTGCCAGCAGCCCCTGGACAGGGGGCTCCGACGAGCAGTACTTC.

CDR3 nucleotides: TGCGCCAGCAGCCAAGGGACAGGGGGGGGAAGGGAGACCCAGTACTTC. It codes for CASSQGTGGGRETQYF. V is TRBV4-1 and J is TRBJ2-5, with TRBD1 matching 10 bases. With V trimmed by 1 base and J by 5 bases, 7 bases remained unmatched. This CDR3 is 16 amino acids long. The germline V gene has CDR1 MGHRA and CDR2 YSYEKL.

The chain couples TRBV5-1 to TRBJ1-1; D remains unclear. V shed 3 bases and J shed 7 bases, with 13 bases lying between them. In germline, CDR1 is SGHRS, CDR2 YFSETQ. The CDR3 has 13 residues. This chain's CDR3 is CASSSCIQCEAFF. CDR3 DNA: TGCGCCAGCAGCTCATGTATACAGTGTGAAGCTTTCTTT.

V usage is TRBV6-1 and J usage is TRBJ2-5, with TRBD1 identical over 10 bases. The CDR3 consists of 14 residues. The junction had 4 bases not matched to a gene; V was cut back by 4 bases and J by 5 bases. Germline V gene data show CDR1 as MNHNS and CDR2 as SASEGT. The CDR3 DNA sequence: TGTGCCAGCAGTGTAGACAGGGGGCCGGAGACCCAGTACTTC. Encoded protein: CASSVDRGPETQYF.

This sequence joins TRBV2 and TRBJ2-5; possibly TRBD2 for D (5 bases). V lost 4 bases, J lost 4 bases, and 10 bases lay in between. CDR3 size: 13 residues. Germline V gene data show CDR1 as SNHLY and CDR2 as FYNNEI. CDR3 nucleotide sequence: TGTGCCAGCAGTGGTCCGGGAAGAGAGACCCAGTACTTC. This encodes CASSGPGRETQYF.

The sample holds one count of this clone. The V call is TRBV4-2, the J call TRBJ2-1; 10 positions agree with TRBD2. This CDR3 is 15 amino acids long. Germline CDR1 is LGHNA and CDR2 is YNFKEQ. V lost 2 bases to trimming and J lost 7 bases; unmatched junction nucleotides: 5. CDR3 sequence reads: CASSQTSGEWNEQFF. CDR3 nucleotide sequence: TGTGCCAGCAGCCAAACTAGCGGGGAGTGGAATGAGCAGTTCTTC.

The DNA for the CDR3 is TGTGCCAGTAGGGGACGGGACCCTCCCTACGAGCAGTACTTC. It specifies CASRGRDPPYEQYF. This chain links TRBV19 with TRBJ2-7; D possibly uses TRBD1 or TRBD2 (5 bases each). Germline CDR1 reads LNHDA; CDR2 reads SQIVND (reference sequence). This CDR3 spans 14 amino acids. V lost 6 bases and J lost 2, with 14 bases in between.

Regarding this clone: Other nucleotide sequences in the sample specify the same CDR3. The rearrangement uses TRBV18 and TRBJ1-1; D gene ambiguous. Germline V gene data show CDR1 as KGHSH and CDR2 as LQKENI. Trimming took off 2 bases at V and 2 bases at J, with 9 bases between the two ends. The CDR3 is made up of 14 amino acids. The CDR3 region is CASSPNRGNTEAFF. CDR3 bases: TGTGCCAGCTCACCAAACAGAGGAAACACTGAAGCTTTCTTT.

The rearrangement joins TRBV28 to TRBJ2-2, with 11 bases fitting TRBD2. After removal of 3 bases from V and 0 bases from J, the junction contained 6 bases not matched to a gene. Germline assignment: CDR1 MDHEN and CDR2 SYDVKM. There are 18 residues in the CDR3. The CDR3 coding sequence is TGTGCCAGCAGTTTTAAATCGACTAGCGGGGCGAACACCGGGGAGCTGTTTTTT. Translation: CASSFKSTSGANTGELFF.